The text below deals with one T cell receptor beta chain. This sample stems from a study of blood T cell repertoires in COVID-19. Trimming stripped 2 bases from V and 1 base from J, with 11 bases between. The germline gives CDR1 MNHEY, CDR2 SMNVEV (reference sequence). This CDR3 contains 15 residues. Measured with immunoSEQ multiplex PCR; TCRdb has only the in-frame clones, and not every one. The sample contains 60,000 or so clones, 60% to 85% of which appear only once. The sample was peripheral blood. The V gene is TRBV27, the J gene TRBJ1-2; D is possibly TRBD1 (5 bases). This receptor was obtained from a human donor in a cohort sampled during active COVID-19. The CDR3 nucleotides are TGTGCCAGCAGTTTAACGGGGGGGATTAACTATGGCTACACCTTC. This sequence encodes CASSLTGGINYGYTF.